One sample yielded the 14 T cell receptor beta chains listed below, sequenced in a study of human T cells and chemical hapten exposure. From the RACE reads, TCRdb called clonotypes with MiXCR, one entry per CDR3 protein. The sample includes approximately 60,000 distinct CDR3 sequences, about 11% of them seen just once. Time point defined: pre-sensitization, week 0. The treatment: therapeutic diphenylcyclopropenone sensitization with weekly scalp DPC. The input for sequencing was whole blood, taken in connection with sensitization to the hapten diphenylcyclopropenone (DPC). The source is a woman aged 40 to 49 with alopecia areata. Some clones in this sample may be carry-over from other donors' samples.

The rearrangement uses TRBV20-1 and TRBJ1-2; D unresolved. Germline CDR1 is DFQATT and CDR2 is SNEGSKA (reference sequence). V was shortened by 5 bases and J by 5 bases, with 15 bases between the two germline ends. The CDR3 has 13 residues. Here the CDR3 reads CSAPRGGLYGYTF. The CDR3 region has the DNA TGCAGTGCTCCACGGGGAGGATTATATGGCTACACCTTC.

This rearrangement joins TRBV4-3 to TRBJ2-2, with TRBD2 matching 8 bases. With 4 bases clipped from V and 7 bases from J, the junction kept 11 bases outside the gene matches. CDR3 length equals 16 residues. CDR1 is LGHNA and CDR2 is YSLEER in the germline V gene. Written as DNA, the CDR3 is TGCGCCAGCAGCCTAGATTTAGGCGGGGGGAGCGGGGAGCTGTTTTTT. Its translation is CASSLDLGGGSGELFF.

This clonotype has ten or more counts. The chain carries TRBV29-1 and TRBJ2-7, with D possibly TRBD1 on 6 matching bases. The CDR3 has 11 amino acids. Germline CDR1 SQVTM, CDR2 ANQGSEA. The germline V and J ends were trimmed by 6 bases and 5 bases, with 11 bases remaining between them. The CDR3 loop is CSVGTWDEQYF. The CDR3 DNA reads as TGCAGCGTGGGGACATGGGACGAGCAGTACTTC.

This clonotype was picked up many times. The J gene is TRBJ1-2, the V gene TRBV7-2; D is perhaps TRBD1 (6 bases). V was pared by 5 bases and J by 4 bases, with 11 bases between. The CDR3 has 13 residues. The germline V gene encodes CDR1 SGHTA and CDR2 FQGNSA. The CDR3 DNA follows: TGTGCCAGCAGCGGGCAGGGGTCCTATGGCTACACCTTC. The encoded protein is CASSGQGSYGYTF.

This chain links TRBV5-1 with TRBJ2-3, with D uncertain. Germline assignment: CDR1 SGHRS and CDR2 YFSETQ. The ends were cut back, 0 bases at V and 2 bases at J, with 10 bases in the middle. CDR3 length: 15 amino acids. The CDR3 DNA is TGCGCCAGCAGCTTGGACGGTACCTTCACAGATACGCAGTATTTT. It specifies CASSLDGTFTDTQYF.

The J gene is TRBJ2-1, the V gene TRBV29-1; D perhaps matches TRBD2 (6 bases). Between the trimmed V and J ends, which lost 4 bases and 3 bases, there was a span of 7 bases. The CDR3 is 12 amino acids. CDR1 SQVTM and CDR2 ANQGSEA come from the germline V gene. The CDR3 coding sequence is TGCAGCGTTGGGAGGGACTACAATGAGCAGTTCTTC. This codes for CSVGRDYNEQFF.

This clonotype was detected a few times. The chain uses TRBV28 and TRBJ1-6; D not certain. The CDR3 consists of 12 residues. CDR1 is MDHEN, CDR2 SYDVKM, per germline. In nucleotides, the CDR3 is TGTGGGGGTAGCTCCTATAATTCACCCCTCCACTTT. Its translation: CGGSSYNSPLHF. Based on the CDR3 plus reference TRBV28 and TRBJ1-6, the full variable domain is DVKVTQSSRYLVKRTGEKVFLECVQDMDHENMFWYRQDPGLGLRLIYFSYDVKMKEKGDIPEGYSVSREKKERFSLILESASTNQTSMYLCGGSSYNSPLHFGNGTRLTVT.

The rearrangement links TRBV7-9 to TRBJ1-1; 8 bases are shared with TRBD1. CDR1 and CDR2 from the germline V gene are SEHNR and FQNEAQ (reference sequence). V lost 3 bases and J lost 6; bases outside the gene matches: 6. This CDR3 contains 14 residues. The CDR3 loop is CASSFNPGGPEAFF. CDR3 sequence (DNA): TGTGCCAGCAGCTTTAATCCAGGGGGCCCTGAAGCTTTCTTT.

The chain carries TRBV28 and TRBJ2-5, with no clear D. CDR3 size: 12 residues. Germline values: CDR1 MDHEN, CDR2 SYDVKM. Trimming removed 6 bases at V and 3 bases at J, with 8 bases between. CDR3 nucleotide sequence: TGTGCCAGCAGATCATCGGAAGAGACCCAGTACTTC. It encodes CASRSSEETQYF.

This clonotype was seen many times. The rearrangement links TRBV10-3 to TRBJ2-2; 9 positions match TRBD1. J was trimmed by 3 bases and V by 7 bases; bases with no gene match: 9. Germline V gene data show CDR1 as ENHRY and CDR2 as SYGVKD. The CDR3 has 16 amino acids. The CDR3 coding sequence is TGTGCCATCACCTCCTGGGACAGGGTTCACACCGGGGAGCTGTTTTTT. The encoded protein is CAITSWDRVHTGELFF.

This clonotype was counted between two and nine times. The CDR3 DNA sequence: TGCGCCAGCAGCCCCCCCCGAGCGGGGACCACCTACAATGAGCAGTTCTTC. This codes for CASSPPRAGTTYNEQFF. The genes are TRBV5-1 and TRBJ2-1, with 7 nucleotides matching TRBD2. The CDR3 extends over 17 amino acids. Losses at the gene ends were 4 bases for V and 2 bases for J; bases not matched to a gene: 12. The germline V gene has CDR1 SGHRS and CDR2 YFSETQ.

There are many counts of this clonotype. The chain is built from TRBV7-6 and TRBJ2-2; D not certain. CDR3 length equals 11 residues. Looked up from germline, CDR1 is SGHVS and CDR2 is FNYEAQ. Trimming took 4 bases from V and 8 from J, leaving 5 bases between them. The CDR3 DNA reads as TGTGCCAGCAGCTGGTCAGGGGAGCTGTTTTTT. Translation gives CASSWSGELFF.

About this clonotype itself: The junction differs from germline at one of its ends, possibly a read error. This chain connects TRBV29-1 to TRBJ2-7; possible D gene TRBD2, 6 bases. Germline V gene sequence: CDR1 SQVTM, CDR2 ANQGSEA. CDR3 length equals 17 residues. Here the CDR3 reads CRVEGRSWGKTSYEQYF. In nucleotides, the CDR3 is TGCAGAGTTGAAGGGAGGAGTTGGGGGAAAACATCCTACGAGCAGTACTTC.

This clonotype showed up just a few times. The chain has TRBV28 and TRBJ2-1, with D uncertain. This CDR3 spans 15 amino acids. Germline CDR1 MDHEN, CDR2 SYDVKM. V was shortened by 6 bases and J by 0 bases, with 12 bases between the two germline ends. The CDR3 sequence is CASSPAESSYNEQFF. The CDR3 DNA reads TGTGCCAGCAGCCCCGCGGAGAGCTCCTACAATGAGCAGTTCTTC.